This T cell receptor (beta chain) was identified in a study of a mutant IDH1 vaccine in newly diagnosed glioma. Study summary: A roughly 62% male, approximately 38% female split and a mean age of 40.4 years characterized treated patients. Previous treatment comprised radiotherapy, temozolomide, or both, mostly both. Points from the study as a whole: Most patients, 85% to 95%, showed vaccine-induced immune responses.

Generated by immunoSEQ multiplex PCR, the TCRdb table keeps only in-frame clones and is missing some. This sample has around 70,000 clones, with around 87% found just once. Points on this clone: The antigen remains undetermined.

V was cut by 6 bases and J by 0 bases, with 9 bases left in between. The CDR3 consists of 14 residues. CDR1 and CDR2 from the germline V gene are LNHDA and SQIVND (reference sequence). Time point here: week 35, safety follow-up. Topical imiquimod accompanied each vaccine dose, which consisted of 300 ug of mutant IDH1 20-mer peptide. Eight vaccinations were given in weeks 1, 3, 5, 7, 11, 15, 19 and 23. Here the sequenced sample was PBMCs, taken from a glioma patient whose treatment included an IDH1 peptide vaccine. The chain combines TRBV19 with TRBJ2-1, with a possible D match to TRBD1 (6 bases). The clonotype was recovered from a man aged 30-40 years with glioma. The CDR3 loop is CASRTDSSYNEQFF. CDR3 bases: TGTGCCAGTAGGACGGACAGCTCCTACAATGAGCAGTTCTTC.